Following are 3 T cell receptor beta chains from one sample sequenced in a study of shared clonotypes between healthy human individuals. Measured with immunoSEQ multiplex PCR; TCRdb has only the in-frame clones, and not every one. The table has 2.3 million or so clones, 85% to 95% seen once; the top ten hold around 0.4%. Sequenced sample: naive CD4+ T cells from PBMCs. As for subset: CD45RA+ positively selected. All receptors come from a man between 18 and 29 years old in good health. Some clones in this sample may be carry-over from other donors' samples.

The chain couples TRBV9 to TRBJ2-3; 10 bases line up with TRBD2. Germline V gene data show CDR1 as SGDLS and CDR2 as YYNGEE. V shed 3 bases, J shed 4 bases, and the junction held 5 bases outside the gene matches. This CDR3 region has 15 residues. CDR3 residues: CASSASGSIADTQYF. The CDR3 nucleotides are TGTGCCAGCAGCGCTAGCGGGAGTATCGCAGATACGCAGTATTTT.

The V call is TRBV10-3, the J call TRBJ2-7; TRBD1 agrees at 9 bases. In germline, CDR1 is ENHRY, CDR2 SYGVKD. V trimming: 6 bases; J trimming: 3 bases; junction bases outside the gene matches: 6. The CDR3 has 14 residues. The CDR3 loop is CAISETTGGYEQYF. The CDR3 coding sequence is TGTGCCATCAGCGAAACGACAGGGGGCTACGAGCAGTACTTC.

This chain connects TRBV5-4 to TRBJ2-5; 10 bases map to TRBD2. The CDR3 is 16 amino acids. The ends lost 2 bases at V and 1 base at J; junction bases unmatched: 5. Germline CDR1 reads SGHNT; CDR2 reads YYREEE (reference sequence). Here the CDR3 DNA reads TGTGCCAGCAGCTTCGCGCTAGCGGGGGCCCAAGAGACCCAGTACTTC. Its translation: CASSFALAGAQETQYF.